Each of the 13 T cell receptor beta chains below was sequenced from the same sample in a study of blood T cells in healthy people across ages. Together with a sample-barcoded 5' primer, a J-beta primer mix was included in a second PCR lasting 7 to 11 cycles. From the 5' RACE reads, TCRdb called clonotypes with MiXCR, one entry per CDR3 protein. In the table there are more than 650,000 distinct CDR3 sequences, around 25% of which are singletons. These data are also associated with another study on T cells of mothers and their children.

Specimen: blood. The receptor set was obtained from a boy younger than 18 in good health.

V usage is TRBV5-5 and J usage is TRBJ2-5; 8 nucleotides match TRBD1. Trimming at V came to 4 bases and at J to 5 bases, leaving 7 bases not matched to a gene. The CDR3 spans 14 residues. Germline CDR1 reads SGHKS; CDR2 reads YYEKEE (reference sequence). The CDR3: CASSVTGAVETQYF. In DNA, the CDR3 is TGTGCCAGCAGCGTGACAGGGGCGGTGGAGACCCAGTACTTC.

This chain uses TRBV7-9 with TRBJ2-1; 13 nucleotides align to TRBD2. This CDR3 has 19 amino acids. Germline CDR1 SEHNR, CDR2 FQNEAQ (reference sequence). V lost 4 bases to trimming and J lost 7 bases; unmatched junction nucleotides: 16. The CDR3 loop is CASSSPPGLAGRARNEQFF. CDR3 sequence (DNA): TGTGCCAGCAGCTCCCCTCCGGGACTAGCGGGGCGGGCGCGGAATGAGCAGTTCTTC.

This clonotype showed up just a few times. The chain carries TRBV7-3 and TRBJ2-5, with 8 bases lining up with TRBD1. The CDR3 covers 15 residues. The ends lost 5 bases at V and 5 bases at J; junction bases unmatched: 10. Germline values: CDR1 SGHTA, CDR2 FQGTGA. The CDR3 reads CASSRTGGRSETQYF. CDR3 DNA: TGTGCCAGCAGCCGAACAGGGGGTAGGTCGGAGACCCAGTACTTC.

This clonotype was recorded at least ten times. The CDR3 spells CASSFLIYEQYF. In nucleotides, the CDR3 is TGTGCCAGCAGCTTCCTGATCTACGAGCAGTACTTC. The chain has TRBV11-2 and TRBJ2-7, with D uncertain. The CDR3 is 12 amino acids. The ends were cut back, 3 bases at V and 3 bases at J, with 6 bases in the middle. Germline loops: CDR1 SGHAT, CDR2 FQNNGV.

This clonotype was found a few times. The chain combines TRBV20-1 with TRBJ2-5, with TRBD2 identical over 7 bases. CDR1 is DFQATT, CDR2 SNEGSKA, per germline (reference sequence). The trim removed 3 bases at V and 2 bases at J, leaving 6 bases unmatched. The CDR3 contains 14 residues. The CDR3 loop reads CSARGAAGQETQYF. As DNA, the CDR3 is TGCAGTGCTAGGGGTGCAGCGGGGCAAGAGACCCAGTACTTC.

The rearrangement uses TRBV2 and TRBJ2-5, with TRBD1 matching over 10 bases. Unmatched junction bases numbered 14, after V lost 9 bases and J lost 7 bases. The germline V gene encodes CDR1 SNHLY and CDR2 FYNNEI. This CDR3 is 15 amino acids long. CDR3 DNA sequence: TGTGCCAGTAGGGAAAAGGGACAGGGGTTCTGGACCCAGTACTTC. Protein sequence: CASREKGQGFWTQYF.

The rearrangement joins TRBV7-9 to TRBJ2-5, with 7 bases lining up with TRBD1. The germline gives CDR1 SEHNR, CDR2 FQNEAQ (reference sequence). CDR3 size: 14 residues. V lost 5 bases and J lost 2; bases outside the gene matches: 5. For the CDR3, the DNA is TGTGCCAGCAGCCTCTGGGACAGACAAGAGACCCAGTACTTC. This codes for CASSLWDRQETQYF.

This sequence joins TRBV5-4 and TRBJ2-3, with 8 bases aligning to TRBD2. From germline, CDR1 is SGHNT and CDR2 YYREEE (reference sequence). The ends lost 4 bases at V and 4 bases at J; junction bases unmatched: 8. The CDR3 is 15 residues long. This CDR3 reads CASSRGLVAADTQYF. CDR3 sequence (DNA): TGTGCCAGCAGCCGGGGACTAGTCGCCGCAGATACGCAGTATTTT. Using reference TRBV5-4 and TRBJ2-3 for the parts outside the CDR3, the full variable domain is ETGVTQSPTHLIKTRGQQVTLRCSSQSGHNTVSWYQQALGQGPQFIFQYYREEENGRGNFPPRFSGLQFPNYSSELNVNALELDDSALYLCASSRGLVAADTQYFGPGTRLTVL.

This chain joins TRBV12-3 or TRBV12-4 and TRBJ2-5, with unresolved D. The CDR3 totals 13 residues. V shed 5 bases and J shed 5 bases, with 12 bases lying between them. CDR3 residues: CASSLSAGETQYF. The CDR3 nucleotides are TGTGCCAGCAGTCTAAGTGCCGGGGAGACCCAGTACTTC.

This clonotype was seen more than once but under ten times. The chain combines TRBV9 with TRBJ2-1; D is unclear. CDR1 and CDR2 from the germline V gene are SGDLS and YYNGEE. The V end lost 3 bases, the J end lost 0 bases, and 10 bases lay between the germline ends. The CDR3 spans 15 residues. The CDR3 DNA reads as TGTGCCAGCAGCGAAATAGCAAGCTCCTACAATGAGCAGTTCTTC. Translating it yields CASSEIASSYNEQFF.

The V and J genes are TRBV5-1 and TRBJ2-7; D is uncertain. This CDR3 spans 13 amino acids. Looked up from germline, CDR1 is SGHRS and CDR2 is YFSETQ. V was clipped by 2 bases and J by 2 bases, with 8 bases between them. DNA of the CDR3: TGCGCCAGCAGCTTCCAGGCAACCTACGAGCAGTACTTC. This translates into CASSFQATYEQYF.

V is TRBV10-3 and J is TRBJ1-1, with D possibly matching TRBD1 (5 bases). CDR1 is ENHRY, CDR2 SYGVKD, per germline. The germline V and J ends were trimmed by 8 bases and 0 bases, with 10 bases remaining between them. The CDR3 covers 13 residues. CDR3 sequence: CAIGDSLNTEAFF. For the CDR3, the DNA is TGTGCCATCGGCGACAGTTTGAACACTGAAGCTTTCTTT.

A few counts support this clonotype. This chain joins TRBV11-2 and TRBJ2-2, with 9 bases matching TRBD2. The length of the CDR3 is 15 residues. The V segment lost 1 base and the J segment 9 bases; nucleotides outside the gene matches: 6. CDR1 is SGHAT, CDR2 FQNNGV, per germline. The DNA of the CDR3 is TGTGCCAGCAGCTTAGGGCGCGGGGGGGCCTGGGAGCTGTTTTTT. Its translation: CASSLGRGGAWELFF.